This T cell receptor beta chain was sequenced during a study of blood T cell repertoires in COVID-19. About the study: Sites in the United States, Italy and Spain provided acute and convalescent COVID-19 samples. T cells, B-cell-depleted T cells, or PBMCs supplied cDNA or gDNA.

In the original analysis: The authors estimated nucleated cell counts from reference gene primer amplification. Repertoires were generated with immunoSEQ multiplex PCR, while TCRdb's copy carries only in-frame clones and drops some. That table furnishes V, J and clone size, whereas the DNA furnished D and trimming. The table includes a few hundred thousand clones, roughly 85% detected once. This receptor was obtained from a human donor in a cohort sampled during active COVID-19. Sequenced sample: peripheral blood.

Here the CDR3 DNA reads TGTGCCTCGGAGGGAAACACAGATACGCAGTATTTT. This encodes CASEGNTDTQYF. The chain has TRBV7-9 and TRBJ2-3, with a weak D call TRBD2 (6 bases). In germline, CDR1 is SEHNR, CDR2 FQNEAQ (reference sequence). Deletions cut 11 bases from V and 2 bases from J, with 11 bases between. This CDR3 has 12 residues.